Shown below are 5 T cell receptor beta chains from a single sample sequenced in a study of cytomegalovirus exposure and HLA in healthy donors. With 60 Vbeta and 13 Jbeta primers, the PCR was carried out. TCRdb's copy holds only in-frame clones and misses some; the assay was immunoSEQ multiplex PCR. The table lists roughly 63,000 clones, roughly 73% of them singletons. The sequenced material came from PBMCs. These receptors were obtained from a woman between 40 and 55 years old in good health and CMV-seropositive.

About this clone: At one boundary the junction diverges from the germline segment, which might be a read error. The gene calls are TRBV11-2 and TRBJ2-3, with 7 bases that match TRBD2. The CDR3 totals 12 residues. The V gene's germline CDR1 is SGHAT and CDR2 FQNNGV. The CDR3 protein is CASNLAGDTQYF. The CDR3 bases are TGTGCCAGCAACTTAGCGGGAGATACGCAGTATTTT.

The V gene is TRBV6-4, the J gene TRBJ2-3; TRBD2 aligns across 16 bases. CDR1 is MRHNA, CDR2 SNTAGT, per germline. V trimming: 0 bases; J trimming: 1 base; junction bases outside the gene matches: 1. CDR3 size: 18 residues. Here the CDR3 reads CASSDSGTSGGGTDTQYF. The DNA for the CDR3 is TGTGCCAGCAGTGACTCCGGGACTAGCGGGGGGGGCACAGATACGCAGTATTTT.

The chain joins TRBV9 to TRBJ1-1; possible D gene TRBD1, 5 bases. This CDR3 contains 12 residues. V lost 4 bases, J lost 1 base, and 5 bases lay in between. Germline lookup yields CDR1 SGDLS and CDR2 YYNGEE. The CDR3, as DNA: TGTGCCAGCAGCCAGGGGAACACTGAAGCTTTCTTT. Residues: CASSQGNTEAFF.

The CDR3 DNA follows: TGTGCCAGTAGTTCCCCCGGGACAGGGCTCTACGAGCAGTACTTC. It specifies CASSSPGTGLYEQYF. V is TRBV19 and J is TRBJ2-7; the match to TRBD1 covers 9 bases. Losses at the gene ends were 5 bases for V and 3 bases for J; bases not matched to a gene: 8. Germline V lookup: CDR1 LNHDA, CDR2 SQIVND (reference sequence). The CDR3 extends over 15 amino acids.

This clone was observed a handful of times. V and J are TRBV30 and TRBJ1-1, with 12 bases identical to TRBD1. CDR1 is GTSNPN, CDR2 SVGIG, per germline (reference sequence). V lost 3 bases, J lost 5 bases, and 4 bases stayed unmatched. CDR3 size: 14 residues. In nucleotides, the CDR3 is TGTGCCTGGAGGGGGACAGGGGGCGAGACTGAAGCTTTCTTT. It specifies CAWRGTGGETEAFF. Full variable domain (rest looked up from reference TRBV30 and TRBJ1-1): SQTIHQWPATLVQPVGSPLSLECTVEGTSNPNLYWYRQAAGRGLQLLFYSVGIGQISSEVPQNLSASRPQDRQFILSSKKLLLSDSGFYLCAWRGTGGETEAFFGQGTRLTVV.